This entry concerns a single T cell receptor (beta chain). Its antigen is unidentified. This CDR3 comprises 15 residues. Germline V CDR1 and CDR2: SGHRS, YFSETQ. V lost 4 bases and J lost 1, with 14 bases in between. The PCR ran on 60 Vbeta and 13 Jbeta primers. Sequencing was performed with immunoSEQ multiplex PCR; in TCRdb, only in-frame clones are kept and a portion is missing. The sample includes 130,000 to 150,000 clones, 75% to 85% of them seen just once. These data come from a study of cytomegalovirus exposure and HLA in healthy donors. Study-wide background: Earlier, 90 million to 140 million unique TCR beta sequences were recovered from roughly 170 million T cells by an analysis. Broader study findings: Per a prior analysis, the majority of TCR beta V segments were productive roughly 90% or roughly 30% of the time. Among TCR beta chains, those listed as cytomegalovirus-associated numbered around 180.

The sequencing input was PBMCs. This receptor was taken from a young woman in good health and CMV-seropositive. The rearrangement joins TRBV5-1 to TRBJ2-5, with a tentative D call TRBD1 (5 bases). The DNA of the CDR3 is TGCGCCAGCAGCCCGCCTAGGGGTATCCAAGAGACCCAGTACTTC. This sequence encodes CASSPPRGIQETQYF.